The rows below give T cell receptor beta chains drawn from one sample of a study of shared T cell receptors in the human thymus. Measured with immunoSEQ multiplex PCR; TCRdb has only the in-frame clones, and not every one. The sample contains some 720,000 clones, roughly 90% of which appear only once. Separately, the same data were catalogued under a study of human thymus T cells.

Sequences were obtained from thymocytes. These receptors all stem from a boy in the first two years of life with a congenital heart defect. Both conserved end residues are part of each CDR3. D genes are given only for firm matches. A clone size is listed for some rows: how often the clone was seen (once, few, many), or a class if it is expanded.

v_gene: TRBV7-6
j_gene: TRBJ2-7
d_gene: .
abundance: .
CDR3aa: CASIPGPGEGSEQYF
CDR3nt: TGTGCCAGCATCCCTGGCCCGGGAGAGGGTAGCGAGCAGTACTTC

v_gene: TRBV7-2
j_gene: TRBJ2-5
d_gene: TRBD2
abundance: .
CDR3aa: CASSFPSGNKDKETQYF
CDR3nt: TGTGCCAGCAGCTTTCCGAGCGGGAACAAGGATAAAGAGACCCAGTACTTC

v_gene: TRBV6-6
j_gene: TRBJ1-5
d_gene: .
abundance: .
CDR3aa: CASRSTRDQPQHF
CDR3nt: TGTGCCAGCAGATCGACCAGGGATCAGCCCCAGCATTTT

v_gene: TRBV5-1
j_gene: TRBJ2-2
d_gene: .
abundance: .
CDR3aa: CASSLVPAGRCPGELFF
CDR3nt: TGCGCCAGCAGCTTGGTTCCCGCGGGACGGTGTCCCGGGGAGCTGTTTTTT

v_gene: TRBV5-4
j_gene: TRBJ2-1
d_gene: TRBD1
abundance: .
CDR3aa: CASSFPGTGKFF
CDR3nt: TGTGCCAGCAGCTTCCCCGGGACAGGAAAGTTCTTC

v_gene: TRBV18
j_gene: TRBJ1-2
d_gene: .
abundance: .
CDR3aa: CASSPKGPGLCGYGYTF
CDR3nt: TGTGCCAGCTCACCGAAGGGGCCGGGTTTATGCGGCTATGGCTACACCTTC

v_gene: TRBV14
j_gene: TRBJ1-3
d_gene: TRBD1
abundance: .
CDR3aa: CASSHQTGGRNTIYF
CDR3nt: TGTGCCAGCAGCCACCAAACAGGGGGACGAAACACCATATATTTT

v_gene: TRBV14
j_gene: TRBJ1-1
d_gene: TRBD1
abundance: .
CDR3aa: CASSARQGANTEAFF
CDR3nt: TGTGCCAGCAGCGCTCGACAGGGGGCGAACACTGAAGCTTTCTTT

v_gene: TRBV7-2
j_gene: TRBJ1-1
d_gene: .
abundance: .
CDR3aa: CASSLGHRLMNTEAFF
CDR3nt: TGTGCCAGCAGCTTAGGACACCGCCTCATGAACACTGAAGCTTTCTTT

v_gene: TRBV19
j_gene: TRBJ1-4
d_gene: .
abundance: .
CDR3aa: CASSAGGAENEKLFF
CDR3nt: TGTGCCAGTAGTGCTGGGGGGGCTGAGAATGAAAAACTGTTTTTT

v_gene: TRBV28
j_gene: TRBJ1-5
d_gene: TRBD1
abundance: .
CDR3aa: CASRTPAGGPASNQPQHF
CDR3nt: TGTGCCAGCAGAACCCCAGCAGGGGGGCCCGCGAGCAATCAGCCCCAGCATTTT

v_gene: TRBV7-2
j_gene: TRBJ2-7
d_gene: TRBD2
abundance: .
CDR3aa: CASSGSGKGAYEQYF
CDR3nt: TGTGCCAGCAGCGGAAGCGGGAAAGGGGCCTACGAGCAGTACTTC

v_gene: TRBV27
j_gene: TRBJ2-7
d_gene: .
abundance: .
CDR3aa: CASSLSISLRFYEQYF
CDR3nt: TGTGCCAGCAGTTTATCGATATCGTTGCGTTTCTACGAGCAGTACTTC

v_gene: TRBV27
j_gene: TRBJ2-7
d_gene: TRBD2
abundance: .
CDR3aa: CASSSLNLSGNSYEQYF
CDR3nt: TGTGCCAGCAGTTCTCTAAACCTAAGCGGGAACTCCTACGAGCAGTACTTC

v_gene: TRBV11-2
j_gene: TRBJ2-3
d_gene: TRBD2
abundance: .
CDR3aa: CASSPSWGSGKITDTQYF
CDR3nt: TGTGCCAGCAGCCCATCGTGGGGGAGCGGGAAGATCACAGATACGCAGTATTTT

v_gene: TRBV4-1
j_gene: TRBJ1-3
d_gene: TRBD1
abundance: .
CDR3aa: CASSQGRQGVDSGNTIYF
CDR3nt: TGCGCCAGCAGCCAAGGCCGACAGGGGGTTGACTCTGGAAACACCATATATTTT

v_gene: TRBV30
j_gene: TRBJ2-3
d_gene: .
abundance: .
CDR3aa: CARSGTDTQYF
CDR3nt: TGTGCCCGTAGCGGCACAGATACGCAGTATTTT

v_gene: TRBV28
j_gene: TRBJ2-7
d_gene: TRBD1
abundance: .
CDR3aa: CASSPRDRVHEQYF
CDR3nt: TGTGCCAGCAGTCCCCGGGACAGAGTCCACGAGCAGTACTTC

v_gene: TRBV6-5
j_gene: TRBJ2-7
d_gene: TRBD2
abundance: .
CDR3aa: CASSYYPSGGTYEQYF
CDR3nt: TGTGCCAGCAGTTATTATCCTAGCGGGGGAACCTACGAGCAGTACTTC

v_gene: TRBV11-1
j_gene: TRBJ2-4
d_gene: TRBD1
abundance: .
CDR3aa: CASSFLPGQGRRF
CDR3nt: TGTGCCAGCAGCTTTCTCCCGGGACAGGGGAGAAGGTTC

v_gene: TRBV27
j_gene: TRBJ1-2
d_gene: .
abundance: .
CDR3aa: CASRSITAGGYTF
CDR3nt: TGTGCCAGCAGGAGCATCACCGCGGGGGGCTACACCTTC

v_gene: TRBV19
j_gene: TRBJ1-5
d_gene: .
abundance: .
CDR3aa: CASRRQWGNQPQHF
CDR3nt: TGTGCCAGTAGGAGACAGTGGGGCAATCAGCCCCAGCATTTT

v_gene: TRBV7-2
j_gene: TRBJ1-1
d_gene: TRBD1
abundance: .
CDR3aa: CASSSDRGNTEAFF
CDR3nt: TGTGCCAGCAGCTCCGACAGGGGGAACACTGAAGCTTTCTTT

v_gene: TRBV28
j_gene: TRBJ1-5
d_gene: .
abundance: .
CDR3aa: CASSLGGVGQPQHF
CDR3nt: TGTGCCAGCAGTTTAGGGGGGGTTGGGCAGCCCCAGCATTTT

v_gene: TRBV18
j_gene: TRBJ2-7
d_gene: TRBD1
abundance: few
CDR3aa: CASSVSTGGFGYEQYF
CDR3nt: TGTGCCAGCTCAGTTTCTACAGGGGGCTTCGGCTACGAGCAGTACTTC

v_gene: TRBV2
j_gene: TRBJ2-7
d_gene: .
abundance: .
CDR3aa: CASSSTGRIYEQYF
CDR3nt: TGTGCCAGCAGCTCGACAGGGAGGATCTACGAGCAGTACTTC

v_gene: TRBV6-1
j_gene: TRBJ2-3
d_gene: TRBD2
abundance: .
CDR3aa: CASSEEVVAGEADTQYF
CDR3nt: TGTGCCAGCAGTGAAGAGGTGGTAGCGGGAGAGGCTGATACGCAGTATTTT

v_gene: TRBV21-1
j_gene: TRBJ2-4
d_gene: .
abundance: few
CDR3aa: CASSKEEGRLDIQYF
CDR3nt: TGTGCCAGCAGCAAAGAGGAGGGGCGCTTGGACATTCAGTACTTC

v_gene: TRBV6-5
j_gene: TRBJ2-1
d_gene: TRBD2
abundance: .
CDR3aa: CASRGTSEFYEQFF
CDR3nt: TGTGCCAGCAGAGGGACTAGCGAGTTCTATGAGCAGTTCTTC

v_gene: TRBV29-1
j_gene: TRBJ2-1
d_gene: .
abundance: .
CDR3aa: CSADGRGLFSSYNEQFF
CDR3nt: TGCAGCGCCGACGGTAGGGGTCTTTTCTCTTCCTACAATGAGCAGTTCTTC

v_gene: TRBV7-8
j_gene: TRBJ2-7
d_gene: TRBD2
abundance: .
CDR3aa: CASSSRGSSGFSYEQYF
CDR3nt: TGTGCCAGCAGCTCGAGGGGCTCTAGCGGATTCTCCTACGAGCAGTACTTC

v_gene: TRBV5-1
j_gene: TRBJ2-7
d_gene: TRBD1
abundance: .
CDR3aa: CASSNAGDSSYEQYF
CDR3nt: TGCGCCAGCAGCAACGCCGGGGACAGTTCCTACGAGCAGTACTTC

v_gene: TRBV19
j_gene: TRBJ2-1
d_gene: TRBD2
abundance: .
CDR3aa: CASMGGTSGREAYNEQFF
CDR3nt: TGTGCCAGTATGGGGGGGACTAGCGGGAGGGAAGCCTACAATGAGCAGTTCTTC

v_gene: TRBV4-1
j_gene: TRBJ2-3
d_gene: TRBD2
abundance: .
CDR3aa: CASSQAGQVSGTSGPSDTQYF
CDR3nt: TGCGCCAGCAGCCAAGCGGGCCAGGTATCTGGGACTAGCGGGCCCTCCGATACGCAGTATTTT

v_gene: TRBV7-7
j_gene: TRBJ2-7
d_gene: TRBD2
abundance: .
CDR3aa: CASSPGLARTGEQYF
CDR3nt: TGTGCCAGCAGCCCCGGACTAGCCCGCACGGGAGAGCAGTACTTC

v_gene: TRBV25-1
j_gene: TRBJ2-7
d_gene: .
abundance: once
CDR3aa: CASSEGAMGRGYEQYF
CDR3nt: TGTGCCAGCAGTGAGGGGGCGATGGGTAGGGGGTACGAGCAGTACTTC

v_gene: TRBV29-1
j_gene: TRBJ2-3
d_gene: .
abundance: .
CDR3aa: CSVRGQRESTDTQYF
CDR3nt: TGCAGCGTCCGCGGCCAGAGGGAAAGCACAGATACGCAGTATTTT

v_gene: TRBV4-3
j_gene: TRBJ2-1
d_gene: TRBD2
abundance: .
CDR3aa: CASSQASGSANEQFF
CDR3nt: TGCGCCAGCAGCCAAGCTAGCGGGAGCGCCAATGAGCAGTTCTTC